This TCR beta chain derives from a study of PD-1 blockade in classical Hodgkin lymphoma. Looking at the study overall: Patients were dosed intravenously with nivolumab at 3 mg/kg every 2 weeks.

Notes on this clone: The antigen remains unidentified.

Study-level findings and limits: CD4+ TCR diversity rose significantly by C4D1, and CD8+ TCR diversity did not. Complete responders had baseline diversity similar to newly diagnosed patients.

Brentuximab vedotin exposure varied, and every patient relapsed after autologous stem cell transplantation. Classifying best responses yielded complete response, partial response or progressive disease. The data were produced by immunoSEQ multiplex PCR, yet TCRdb's version contains in-frame clones alone and is incomplete. This table has about 98,000 clones, around nine tenths appearing once. V shed 4 bases and J shed 3 bases, with 6 bases lying between them. CDR3 length equals 12 residues. Germline CDR1 is MNHEY and CDR2 is SVGAGI. The TCR comes from a human donor with classical Hodgkin lymphoma. Sequenced material: peripheral blood mononuclear cells (PBMCs), taken at baseline. V and J are TRBV6-5 and TRBJ1-1; no firm D call. As DNA, the CDR3 is TGTGCCAGCAGTTCCTTATACACTGAAGCTTTCTTT. Translating gives CASSSLYTEAFF.